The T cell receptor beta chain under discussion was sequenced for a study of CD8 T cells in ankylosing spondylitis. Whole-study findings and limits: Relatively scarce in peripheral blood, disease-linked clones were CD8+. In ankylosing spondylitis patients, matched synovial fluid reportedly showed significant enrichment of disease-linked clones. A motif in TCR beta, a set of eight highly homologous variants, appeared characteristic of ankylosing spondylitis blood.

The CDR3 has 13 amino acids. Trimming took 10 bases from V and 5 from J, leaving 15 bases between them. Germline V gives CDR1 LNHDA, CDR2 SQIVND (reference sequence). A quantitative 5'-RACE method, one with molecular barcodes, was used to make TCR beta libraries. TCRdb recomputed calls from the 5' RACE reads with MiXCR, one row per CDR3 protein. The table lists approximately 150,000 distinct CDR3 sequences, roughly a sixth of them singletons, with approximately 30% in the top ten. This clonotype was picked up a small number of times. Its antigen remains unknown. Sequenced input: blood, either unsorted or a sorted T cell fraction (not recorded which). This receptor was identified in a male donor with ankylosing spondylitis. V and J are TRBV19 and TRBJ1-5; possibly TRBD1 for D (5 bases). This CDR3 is CATLPPGDQPQHF. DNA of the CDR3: TGTGCCACCCTTCCCCCGGGGGATCAGCCCCAGCATTTT.